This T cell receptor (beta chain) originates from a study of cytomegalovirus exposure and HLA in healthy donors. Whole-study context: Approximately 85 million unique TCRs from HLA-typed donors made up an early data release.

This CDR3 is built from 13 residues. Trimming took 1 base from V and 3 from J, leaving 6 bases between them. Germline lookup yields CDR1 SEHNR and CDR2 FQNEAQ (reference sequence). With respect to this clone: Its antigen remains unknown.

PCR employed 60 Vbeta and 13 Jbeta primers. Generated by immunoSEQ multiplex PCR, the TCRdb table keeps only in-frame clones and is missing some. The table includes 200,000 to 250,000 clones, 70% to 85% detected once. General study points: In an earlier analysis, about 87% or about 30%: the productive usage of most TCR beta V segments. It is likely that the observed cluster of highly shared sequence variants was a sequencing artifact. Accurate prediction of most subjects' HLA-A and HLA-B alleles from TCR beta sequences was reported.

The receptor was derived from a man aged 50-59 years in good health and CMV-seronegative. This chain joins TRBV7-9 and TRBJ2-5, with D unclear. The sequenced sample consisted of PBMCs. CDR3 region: CASSLVREETQYF. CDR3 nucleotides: TGTGCCAGCAGCTTAGTCCGCGAAGAGACCCAGTACTTC.